This record looks at one TCR beta chain sequence and its context. No antigen is known for it. One end of the junction varies from germline; a read error may be responsible. Germline V gene sequence: CDR1 MGHDK, CDR2 SYGVNS. The CDR3 length is 14 residues. Full-length variable regions came from constant-region reverse primers plus semi-nested Nested Universal Primer A PCR. TCRdb analysed the 5' RACE reads with MiXCR anew, one entry per CDR3 protein. The table lists about 41,000 distinct CDR3 sequences, 29% of them singletons. Study-level findings and limits: The TCR gene usage of tumor memory CD4+ T cells clustered together with blood and lymph node memory CD4+ cells and with lymph node naive CD4+ cells.

Specimen: memory CD4+ T cells sorted from a lymph node. The subset was: memory CD4+ T cells, CD4+CD45RO+CD25-. The chain has TRBV25-1 and TRBJ1-1, with D hard to call. The receptor was derived from a female donor with breast cancer. DNA for the CDR3: TGTGCCAGCAGTGAATTGGACCGGAACACTGGAGCTTTCTTT. Its translation: CASSELDRNTGAFF.